This T cell receptor beta chain is drawn from a study of cytomegalovirus exposure and HLA in healthy donors. Study outcomes and limitations: As was reported, the classifier diagnosed cytomegalovirus status with high specificity and sensitivity.

In the case of this clone: The antigen is not known.

The CDR3 spans 14 residues. Trimming stripped 3 bases from V and 4 bases from J, with 13 bases between. The germline V gene encodes CDR1 MGHRA and CDR2 YSYEKL. Profiling relied on immunoSEQ multiplex PCR, and the TCRdb table lists in-frame clones only, not all of them. The data hold some 100,000 clones, with about 83% observed a single time. The sequence derives from a man between 18 and 29 years old in good health and CMV-seronegative. The specimen was PBMCs. The genes are TRBV4-1 and TRBJ2-7, with D unclear. The CDR3 region is CASSHMLAGYEQYF. CDR3 bases: TGCGCCAGCAGCCATATGTTGGCCGGGTACGAGCAGTACTTC.